This record concerns one TCR beta chain sequence. The entry originates in a study of cytomegalovirus exposure and HLA in healthy donors. 60 Vbeta and 13 Jbeta primers were used in PCR. Here immunoSEQ multiplex PCR was the method, and the copy in TCRdb shows in-frame clones only, minus some. The table lists tens of thousands of clones, with approximately 1.1% in the top ten. This CDR3 has 15 residues. Trimming stripped 4 bases from V and 0 bases from J, with 10 bases between. In germline, CDR1 is SGHAT, CDR2 FQNNGV. The rearrangement joins TRBV11-2 to TRBJ2-1, with TRBD1 as a possible D gene (6 bases). The specimen was PBMCs. The source is a woman in her thirties in good health and CMV-seronegative. The CDR3 spells CASSWTASSYNEQFF. The CDR3, as DNA: TGTGCCAGCAGCTGGACAGCGAGCTCCTACAATGAGCAGTTCTTC.